This T cell receptor beta chain was found in a study of T cell clonality in common variable immunodeficiency. The data were produced by immunoSEQ multiplex PCR, yet TCRdb's version contains in-frame clones alone and is incomplete. There are 52,000 or so clones in the sample, none observed a single time. This clone was found many times. The source material was peripheral blood mononuclear cells. The TCR sequence derives from a person aged 18 to 70 in good health.

The CDR3 loop is CASTEQGAPHGYTF. The CDR3 DNA, read in part, is TGTGCCAGCACGGAACAGGGGGCGCCCCATGGC. The V gene is TRBV6-2 or TRBV6-3, the J gene TRBJ1-2; 9 bases agree with TRBD1. The CDR3 goes on 3 residues after the read ends, and that part is filled in from the germline J gene. The CDR3 covers 14 residues. CDR1 MNHEY and CDR2 SVGEGT come from the germline V gene. V shed 7 bases, J shed 6 bases, and the junction held 9 bases outside the gene matches.